This T cell receptor beta chain was captured in a study of cytomegalovirus exposure and HLA in healthy donors. Whole-study context: About 85 million unique TCR sequences came from HLA-typed donors in an early release. Notes on the study in general: Productive status was seen about 90% or about 30% of the time for most TCR beta V segments in an earlier analysis. Later analysis revealed greater clonal expansion in HLA-associated TCR beta chains than in equally common others.

13 Jbeta primers and 60 Vbeta primers were used for the PCR. Repertoires were generated with immunoSEQ multiplex PCR, while TCRdb's copy carries only in-frame clones and drops some. The data contain about 140,000 clones, approximately 80% of them singletons. Concerning this clone itself: Its specificity is unknown.

Those who donated were healthy bone marrow donors. V shed 0 bases, J shed 7 bases, and the junction held 4 bases outside the gene matches. The CDR3 sequence is 15 residues long. Germline CDR1 is SGDLS and CDR2 is YYNGEE. The receptor's source is a woman under 30 in good health and CMV-seropositive. Sequenced input: PBMCs. V and J are TRBV9 and TRBJ2-1, with 10 nucleotides matching TRBD1. CDR3 sequence reads: CASSVGGQGFNEQFF. In DNA, the CDR3 is TGTGCCAGCAGCGTAGGGGGACAGGGGTTTAATGAGCAGTTCTTC.